This T cell receptor (beta chain) was identified during a study of T cell changes during pregnancy in multiple sclerosis. Trimming pared 0 bases from V and 8 bases from J, leaving 17 bases between. The CDR3 totals 16 residues. CDR1 and CDR2 from the germline V gene are SEHNR and FQNEAQ (reference sequence). Data came from immunoSEQ multiplex PCR; TCRdb stores just in-frame clones and leaves some out. The sample consists of more than 45,000 clones, about 93% of them appearing once. The chain recombines TRBV7-9 with TRBJ2-1; D might be TRBD1 (5 bases). This sequence originates from a female donor with multiple sclerosis, enrolled in a pregnancy study. The sample here was CD4+ T cells from peripheral blood mononuclear cells, taken in the first trimester of pregnancy. The CDR3 reads CASSLAQGEWFDEQFF. CDR3 nucleotide sequence: TGTGCCAGCAGCTTAGCGCAAGGGGAATGGTTCGATGAGCAGTTCTTC.